One sample yielded the 29 T cell receptor beta chains listed below, sequenced in a study of CXCR3-negative and CXCR3-positive naive CD8 T cells. Study-level points and caveats: More hydrophobic TRB CDR3s were found in CXCR3-positive naive cells than in CXCR3-negative naive cells.

UMI-labeled TRB cDNA libraries were prepared by 5' RACE. TCRdb reprocessed the 5' RACE reads, keeping one entry per CDR3 protein, no DNA. The sample table includes approximately 59,000 distinct CDR3 sequences. Their antigen targets remain unknown. The sequenced sample was naive CXCR3+ CD8+ T cells from blood. Subset described: CD45RO-CCR7+CD27+CD95- naive CD8+ T cells expressing CXCR3 (TNR3+). The receptors were sampled from a human donor in good health. Some clones in this sample may be carry-over from other donors' samples.

The CDR3: CASAKGLAGSYEQYF. This chain connects TRBV6-5 to TRBJ2-7; TCRdb gives TRBD2 as the D gene, but with no DNA this cannot be confirmed. Germline CDR1 and CDR2: MNHEY and SVGAGI. CDR3 length equals 15 residues.

This sequence joins TRBV7-2 and TRBJ2-7; TCRdb selects TRBD1, and the lack of DNA leaves this call unchecked. Germline V CDR1 and CDR2: SGHTA, FQGNSA. This CDR3 contains 12 residues. The CDR3 loop reads CASSFTGYEQYF.

The chain carries TRBV28 and TRBJ2-7; the TCRdb call, TRBD1, lacks DNA for checking. Germline CDR1 MDHEN, CDR2 SYDVKM. CDR3 length: 15 amino acids. CDR3 loop: CASSSGTIQTYEQYF. Full variable domain (missing parts from reference TRBV28 and TRBJ2-7): DVKVTQSSRYLVKRTGEKVFLECVQDMDHENMFWYRQDPGLGLRLIYFSYDVKMKEKGDIPEGYSVSREKKERFSLILESASTNQTSMYLCASSSGTIQTYEQYFGPGTRLTVT.

The V gene is TRBV9, the J gene TRBJ2-7; the D gene TCRdb calls, TRBD1, cannot be checked with no DNA. There are 12 residues in the CDR3. Germline V lookup: CDR1 SGDLS, CDR2 YYNGEE. The CDR3 protein is CASTPLGREQYF.

CDR3 protein: CASSHSLDRGDEQFF. The chain is built from TRBV3-1 and TRBJ2-1; TCRdb proposes TRBD1, but this gene call is untestable without DNA. This CDR3 contains 15 residues. Germline loops: CDR1 LGHDT, CDR2 YNNKEL (reference sequence).

The chain uses TRBV7-9 and TRBJ2-6. The CDR3 loop spans 15 amino acids. Germline assignment: CDR1 SEHNR and CDR2 FQNEAQ (reference sequence). The CDR3 loop is CASSLAISGANALTF.

The chain is built from TRBV29-1 and TRBJ2-1; TCRdb returns TRBD1, unconfirmable since there is no DNA. CDR1 is SQVTM, CDR2 ANQGSEA, per germline. This CDR3 comprises 14 residues. The CDR3 here is CSAWGGSSYNGQFF.

This chain links TRBV7-9 with TRBJ2-1; TCRdb gives TRBD1 as the D gene, but with no DNA this cannot be confirmed. The CDR3 covers 17 residues. Germline CDR1 reads SEHNR; CDR2 reads FQNEAQ (reference sequence). This CDR3 reads CASSPTLGTATYNEQFF.

V and J are TRBV29-1 and TRBJ2-1; TCRdb picks TRBD1, but there is no DNA to check that call. Looked up from germline, CDR1 is SQVTM and CDR2 is ANQGSEA. The CDR3 is 17 amino acids. This CDR3 reads CSVEGGGRGGNYNEQFF.

The chain carries TRBV12-3 or TRBV12-4 and TRBJ1-1; TCRdb outputs TRBD1, but without DNA this stays unchecked. The CDR3 totals 16 residues. This chain's CDR3 is CASSLNPWPGNTEAFF.

The chain recombines TRBV4-3 with TRBJ2-1; no DNA is available, so the TRBD2 call from TCRdb remains unchecked. Germline V gene data show CDR1 as LGHNA and CDR2 as YSLEER. CDR3 size: 16 residues. CDR3 amino acids: CASSRLTSGGKNEQFF.

The chain links TRBV14 to TRBJ2-1. This CDR3 is 16 amino acids long. Germline lookup yields CDR1 SGHDN and CDR2 FVKESK. CDR3 region: CASSQELARSYNEQFF.

This chain joins TRBV23-1 and TRBJ2-5; the D call of TRBD1 rests on TCRdb alone, since no DNA is present to check it. TRBV23-1 is identified as an open reading frame with a role that is uncertain. The CDR3 length is 14 residues. CDR3: CASSQQGTQETQYF.

The V call is TRBV12-3 or TRBV12-4, the J call TRBJ2-1; TCRdb calls TRBD2, which cannot be checked without DNA. This CDR3 region has 13 residues. The CDR3 is CASSLLVWNEQFF.

The chain employs TRBV3-1 and TRBJ2-2; the TCRdb D gene call, TRBD1, has no DNA to confirm it. CDR3 size: 17 residues. Germline V gives CDR1 LGHDT, CDR2 YNNKEL (reference sequence). CDR3 in amino acids: CASSQESLQGYGGELFF.

The chain is built from TRBV9 and TRBJ1-2. Germline lookup yields CDR1 SGDLS and CDR2 YYNGEE. The length of the CDR3 is 15 residues. This CDR3 reads CASSQGWTGDYGYTF. The full variable domain, with the rest looked up from reference TRBV9 and TRBJ1-2, is DSGVTQTPKHLITATGQRVTLRCSPRSGDLSVYWYQQSLDQGLQFLIQYYNGEERAKGNILERFSAQQFPDLHSELNLSSLELGDSALYFCASSQGWTGDYGYTFGSGTRLTVV.

The V gene is TRBV4-2, the J gene TRBJ1-4. This CDR3 has 14 residues. Germline CDR1 and CDR2: LGHNA and YNFKEQ. CDR3 loop: CASSQEEVDEKLFF.

This sequence joins TRBV29-1 and TRBJ1-1; TCRdb reports TRBD1, a call that lacks DNA to check it against. This CDR3 contains 15 residues. CDR1 and CDR2 (germline): SQVTM, ANQGSEA. CDR3 amino acids: CSVRGAARVNTEAFF.

This CDR3 is CASSYSAVNTEAFF. The rearrangement joins TRBV6-5 to TRBJ1-1. The germline CDR1 and CDR2 sequences are MNHEY and SVGAGI. The CDR3 consists of 14 residues.

This chain uses TRBV20-1 with TRBJ2-2; TCRdb's assignment of TRBD1 cannot be checked, as there is no DNA. Germline V gives CDR1 DFQATT, CDR2 SNEGSKA (reference sequence). This CDR3 is 16 amino acids long. The CDR3 here is CSARDTRQGESGELFF.

The gene calls are TRBV27 and TRBJ2-1; checking the TCRdb D call of TRBD2 is not possible without DNA. The CDR3 is 19 residues long. Looked up from germline, CDR1 is MNHEY and CDR2 is SMNVEV (reference sequence). The CDR3: CASSLSGLAGGYSYNEQFF.

The chain uses TRBV4-3 and TRBJ2-1; TCRdb lists TRBD2, though no DNA is available to test this call. The length of the CDR3 is 15 residues. The germline gives CDR1 LGHNA, CDR2 YSLEER. CDR3 residues: CASSSGTSVGNEQFF.

The chain is built from TRBV21-1 and TRBJ1-3. TRBV21-1 is a documented pseudogene. The CDR3 runs to 15 residues. CDR3 sequence reads: CASSKLTFSGNTIYF.

The CDR3 spells CASSFQLTGINQETQYF. The J gene is TRBJ2-5, the V gene TRBV7-2. CDR3 length: 17 amino acids. CDR1 and CDR2 (germline): SGHTA, FQGNSA.

V and J are TRBV25-1 and TRBJ2-2; TCRdb indicates TRBD1, and absent DNA this call remains unverified. The germline V gene encodes CDR1 MGHDK and CDR2 SYGVNS. This CDR3 has 16 residues. Here the CDR3 reads CASSETPPGDTGELFF.

The gene calls are TRBV7-2 and TRBJ2-5; TCRdb reports TRBD2, a call that lacks DNA to check it against. CDR3 size: 16 residues. Germline values: CDR1 SGHTA, CDR2 FQGNSA. CDR3: CASSSREVILQETQYF.

The chain is built from TRBV7-9 and TRBJ2-5; TCRdb's assignment of TRBD2 cannot be checked, as there is no DNA. CDR3 length: 14 amino acids. Germline V CDR1 and CDR2: SEHNR, FQNEAQ (reference sequence). CDR3: CASSHLAREETQYF.

The genes are TRBV7-9 and TRBJ1-6. This CDR3 spans 16 amino acids. Germline V gene data show CDR1 as SEHNR and CDR2 as FQNEAQ (reference sequence). The CDR3 sequence: CASSLASGGAQSPLHF.

The genes are TRBV7-2 and TRBJ1-1. The V gene's germline CDR1 is SGHTA and CDR2 FQGNSA. The length of the CDR3 is 14 residues. This chain's CDR3 is CASSSIWMNTEAFF.